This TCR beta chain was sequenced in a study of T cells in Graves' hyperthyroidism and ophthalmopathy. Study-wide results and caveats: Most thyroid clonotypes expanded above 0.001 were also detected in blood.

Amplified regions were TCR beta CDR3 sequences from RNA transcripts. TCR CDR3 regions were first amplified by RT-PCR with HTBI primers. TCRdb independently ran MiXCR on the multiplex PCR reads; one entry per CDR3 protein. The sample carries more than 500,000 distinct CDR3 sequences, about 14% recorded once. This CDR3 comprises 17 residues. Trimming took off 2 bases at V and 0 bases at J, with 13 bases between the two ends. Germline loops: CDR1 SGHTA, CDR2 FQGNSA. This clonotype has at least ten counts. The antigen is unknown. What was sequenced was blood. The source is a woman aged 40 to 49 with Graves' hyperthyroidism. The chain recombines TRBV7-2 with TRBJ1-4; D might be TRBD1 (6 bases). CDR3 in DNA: TGTGCCAGCAGCTTATCGGGGACACTTGCAACTAATGAAAAACTGTTTTTT. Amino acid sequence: CASSLSGTLATNEKLFF.